The text below deals with one T cell receptor beta chain. What it binds is not known. The data were taken from a study of T cell clones after liver transplantation. Clones were read by immunoSEQ multiplex PCR, and TCRdb kept only the in-frame ones, dropping some. The repertoire holds around 110,000 clones, with about nine tenths as singletons. Findings of the study overall: Circulating graft-donor-reactive CD4 TCRbeta sequences fell significantly post-transplant in most of the 8 subjects. These preliminary findings come from unstandardized post-transplant sampling times.

There are 14 residues in the CDR3. The V end lost 0 bases, the J end lost 3 bases, and 6 bases lay between the germline ends. Germline values: CDR1 SGHNT, CDR2 YYREEE (reference sequence). The rearrangement joins TRBV5-4 to TRBJ2-2; D remains unclear. This TCR was sampled from a human patient who received a liver transplant. Some T cells may possibly be graft donor cells. The starting material was CD4+ T cells from blood, obtained 12 months after liver transplant. The CDR3 loop reads CASSLEADTGELFF. In DNA form, the CDR3 reads TGTGCCAGCAGCTTGGAGGCAGACACCGGGGAGCTGTTTTTT.